This passage covers 17 T cell receptor beta chains from one sample sequenced in a study of CD8 T cells in ankylosing spondylitis. TCRdb independently ran MiXCR on the 5' RACE reads; one entry per CDR3 protein. The profile shows roughly 700,000 distinct CDR3 sequences, under 20% of them singletons. No antigens are known for them. The study, taken as a whole, reports: The study identified a TCR beta motif of several highly homologous variants that appeared characteristic of ankylosing spondylitis blood.

The sequenced sample consisted of blood, either unsorted or a sorted T cell fraction (not recorded which). Receptor source: a male donor with ankylosing spondylitis.

This chain links TRBV5-1 with TRBJ1-2; a possible D gene is TRBD1 (5 bases). V was cut by 7 bases and J by 0 bases, with 13 bases left in between. CDR1 and CDR2 (germline): SGHRS, YFSETQ. This CDR3 is 14 amino acids long. The CDR3 protein is CASSLTDANYGYTF. The CDR3 coding sequence is TGCGCCAGCTCCCTGACAGACGCTAACTATGGCTACACCTTC.

CDR3 protein: CASSLEAFTEAFF. CDR3 in DNA: TGTGCCAGCAGTTTAGAAGCTTTCACTGAAGCTTTCTTT. The V call is TRBV12-3 or TRBV12-4, the J call TRBJ1-1, with D uncertain. Trimming pared 1 base from V and 4 bases from J, leaving 7 bases between. The CDR3 runs 13 residues.

This clonotype was seen repeatedly, ten times or more. The chain links TRBV28 to TRBJ2-2, with 11 bases that match TRBD2. Germline-derived CDR1 and CDR2 are MDHEN and SYDVKM. The V and J ends lost 6 bases and 6 bases, in that order; junction bases with no gene match: 9. The CDR3 runs 16 residues. This chain's CDR3 is CASRPTSGSGAGELFF. The CDR3 bases are TGTGCCAGCAGACCAACTAGCGGGAGTGGGGCCGGGGAGCTGTTTTTT.

The V and J genes are TRBV24-1 and TRBJ2-5, with 7 bases aligning to TRBD2. The CDR3 sequence is 16 residues long. CDR1 and CDR2 (germline): KGHDR, SFDVKD. Trimming took 8 bases from V and 2 from J; bases not matched to a gene: 13. CDR3 nucleotides: TGTGCCACCATGCCTAGCGGAAGAATGGGTCAAGAGACCCAGTACTTC. It yields the protein CATMPSGRMGQETQYF.

The rearrangement uses TRBV29-1 and TRBJ2-7, with D perhaps TRBD1 (5 bases). Trimming removed 5 bases from V and 1 base from J, with 18 bases in between. CDR1 SQVTM and CDR2 ANQGSEA come from the germline V gene. The CDR3 is 15 residues long. CDR3 DNA: TGCAGCGTTAAGTGGGGCTTCCAAACTTCCTACGAGCAGTACTTC. Protein product: CSVKWGFQTSYEQYF.

The CDR3 DNA sequence: TGCGCCAGCAGCCGCCTTAGCCTAGCGGCAAGCGAGCAGTACTTC. Protein product: CASSRLSLAASEQYF. V is TRBV4-3 and J is TRBJ2-7, with TRBD2 matching 7 bases. CDR1 is LGHNA and CDR2 is YSLEER in the germline V gene. The CDR3 sequence is 15 residues long. V lost 4 bases, J lost 6 bases, and 12 bases stayed unmatched.

This clonotype was seen a handful of times. The chain combines TRBV18 with TRBJ1-3; no definite D call. Germline CDR1 KGHSH, CDR2 LQKENI. V was trimmed by 5 bases and J by 0 bases, leaving 8 bases between them. The CDR3 spans 14 residues. CDR3 in amino acids: CASSSTDSGNTIYF. In DNA, the CDR3 is TGTGCCAGCTCATCGACCGACTCTGGAAACACCATATATTTT.

The chain carries TRBV5-1 and TRBJ2-3; 7 bases match TRBD2. The CDR3 is 15 amino acids. Germline V gives CDR1 SGHRS, CDR2 YFSETQ. Losses at the gene ends were 6 bases for V and 2 bases for J; bases not matched to a gene: 9. CDR3 sequence: CASTSPGGYTDTQYF. DNA for the CDR3: TGCGCCAGCACCTCCCCGGGGGGATACACAGATACGCAGTATTTT.

V is TRBV4-1 and J is TRBJ1-5; tentatively, D is TRBD1 (6 bases). The CDR3 loop spans 16 amino acids. Trimming cost V 0 bases and J 7 bases, with 16 bases left between them. The germline V gene has CDR1 MGHRA and CDR2 YSYEKL. CDR3 DNA: TGCGCCAGCAGCCAAGATGCCGGGGGCGCAGGGCAGCCCCAGCATTTT. This sequence encodes CASSQDAGGAGQPQHF.

This chain links TRBV9 with TRBJ2-2, with no clear D. The CDR3 sequence is 13 residues long. Germline lookup yields CDR1 SGDLS and CDR2 YYNGEE. The germline V and J ends were trimmed by 4 bases and 6 bases, with 10 bases remaining between them. The CDR3 region has the DNA TGTGCCAGCAGCCCGGACCCCTCCGGGGAGCTGTTTTTT. Translation gives CASSPDPSGELFF.

The V call is TRBV30, the J call TRBJ2-7; D tentatively reads TRBD1 or TRBD2 (5 bases each). Germline-derived CDR1 and CDR2 are GTSNPN and SVGIG (reference sequence). This CDR3 has 14 amino acids. CDR3 residues: CASKPRDGSYEQYF. The CDR3 region has the DNA TGTGCTTCCAAACCCCGGGACGGCTCCTACGAGCAGTACTTC.

This clonotype was observed a single time. V is TRBV29-1 and J is TRBJ2-1; 7 nucleotides align to TRBD2. The CDR3 runs 13 residues. In germline, CDR1 is SQVTM, CDR2 ANQGSEA. Trimming removed 4 bases from V and 4 bases from J; junction bases left unmatched: 4. The CDR3 region is CSVALADYNEQFF. The CDR3 region has the DNA TGCAGCGTTGCGCTAGCGGATTACAATGAGCAGTTCTTC.

This clonotype was detected only a few times. The V gene is TRBV11-3, the J gene TRBJ2-1; D gene ambiguous. Germline V gene lookup returns CDR1 SGHNT and CDR2 YENEEA. This CDR3 region has 15 residues. The germline V and J ends were trimmed by 1 base and 3 bases, with 10 bases remaining between them. The CDR3 loop is CASSLGDSLYNEQFF. CDR3 DNA sequence: TGTGCCAGCAGCTTAGGTGATTCCCTCTACAATGAGCAGTTCTTC.

Only a few counts were recorded for this clonotype. The chain employs TRBV6-5 and TRBJ2-5; D not resolved. V was clipped by 2 bases and J by 5 bases, with 9 bases between them. Looked up from germline, CDR1 is MNHEY and CDR2 is SVGAGI. The CDR3 is 13 residues long. The CDR3 DNA is TGTGCCAGCAGTTACGGGATCCAGGAGACCCAGTACTTC. Translated, it gives CASSYGIQETQYF.

The J gene is TRBJ1-5, the V gene TRBV24-1, with D possibly matching TRBD1 (5 bases). The CDR3 totals 16 residues. CDR1 is KGHDR and CDR2 is SFDVKD in the germline V gene. V gave up 4 bases and J gave up 7 bases, with 19 bases separating them. The CDR3 coding sequence is TGTGCCACCAGTGACCCCGTGGGGGGAAGAAAGCAGCCCCAGCATTTT. It encodes CATSDPVGGRKQPQHF.

This clonotype was detected only a few times. V and J are TRBV7-2 and TRBJ2-1; 9 bases fit TRBD2. The CDR3 runs 14 residues. Per germline, CDR1 SGHTA and CDR2 FQGNSA. Trimming cost V 11 bases and J 4 bases; bases outside gene matches: 9. The CDR3 region is CAYEVAGVYNEQFF. The DNA for the CDR3 is TGTGCCTACGAAGTAGCGGGAGTGTACAATGAGCAGTTCTTC.

This clonotype was detected a few times. This sequence joins TRBV18 and TRBJ2-6; possible D gene TRBD2, 6 bases. V was clipped by 3 bases and J by 2 bases, with 8 bases between them. The CDR3 spans 15 residues. Germline assignment: CDR1 KGHSH and CDR2 LQKENI. The chain's CDR3 is CASSPREAGANVLTF. The CDR3 DNA sequence: TGTGCCAGCTCACCGAGGGAGGCTGGGGCCAACGTCCTGACTTTC.